This is a list of T cell receptor beta chains from one sample in a study of post-analysis software for immune sequencing data. TCRdb processed the PCR reads anew with MiXCR; each CDR3 protein has one entry. The sample includes a few hundred thousand distinct CDR3 sequences, about 40% of them seen just once. The sample comprised blood. The receptors come from a girl aged 5-17 years with multiple sclerosis. Each CDR3 is given with its conserved first and last residue.

TRBJ2-1	TRBV7-9	CAITDSVEQFF
TRBJ2-5	TRBV14	CASSLDRVGETQYF
TRBJ2-5	TRBV24-1	CATSDHRVQETQYF
TRBJ2-6	TRBV6-2/TRBV6-3	CASSPIAGANVLTF
TRBJ2-1	TRBV7-6	CASSPAPRDSPSSYNEQFF
TRBJ2-6	TRBV4-1	CASSQDSAGSGANVLTF
TRBJ2-6	TRBV10-3	CAISFTGGAGANVLTF
TRBJ1-6	TRBV13	CASSLDGRSPLHF
TRBJ2-2	TRBV7-8	CASSFPRAGNTGELFF
TRBJ2-7	TRBV5-1	CTSSLEGQEQYF
TRBJ1-2	TRBV27	CASSRTPMIGGYTF
TRBJ2-5	TRBV6-1	CASLQGGQETQYF
TRBJ2-7	TRBV5-5	CASSLAKGGGYEQYF
TRBJ1-1	TRBV29-1	CSVEPRMNTEAFF
TRBJ2-1	TRBV20-1	CSAPLAGGFSYNEQFF
TRBJ2-2	TRBV9	CASSVPSGRTANTGELFF
TRBJ1-2	TRBV5-1	CASSSDPNSYGYTF
TRBJ2-1	TRBV20-1	CSARPTLADSSYNEQFF
TRBJ2-3	TRBV9	CASSGPPAGLAGKVDTQYF
TRBJ2-6	TRBV7-9	CASRHLSGANVLTF
TRBJ2-1	TRBV24-1	CAIEKGSLTSGSITYNGQFF
TRBJ1-5	TRBV10-3	CAIQPGRNQPQHF
TRBJ2-1	TRBV4-1	CASSQEREGEQFF
TRBJ1-5	TRBV19	CASNARGGQPQHF
TRBJ1-2	TRBV24-1	CATSDLRQGVYGYTF
TRBJ2-1	TRBV29-1	CSVPRTGDTEQFF
TRBJ2-7	TRBV4-1	CASSQVAGGQIYEQYF
TRBJ2-1	TRBV24-1	CATSDPTGTGVNEQFF
TRBJ2-3	TRBV14	CASSQHEETGGTDTQYF
NA	TRBV29-1	CSVLGQDSHEQYF
TRBJ2-5	TRBV20-1	CSAGQGEETQYF
TRBJ2-1	TRBV18	CASKTGGEYNEQFF
TRBJ2-1	TRBV28	CASSFRVVAEQFF
TRBJ1-5	TRBV30	CAWSSWDQPQHF
TRBJ1-2	TRBV7-9	CASSWLAGNYGYTF
TRBJ1-1	TRBV19	CASSVTPWRATEAFF
TRBJ2-4	TRBV27	CASSDDRVAKNIQYF
TRBJ1-2	TRBV20-1	CSARYPGTGRYYGYTF
TRBJ2-1	TRBV6-2/TRBV6-3	CASSPGTSGASYNEQFF
TRBJ1-5	TRBV18	CASSPGTGVNQPQHF
TRBJ2-7	TRBV19	CASRLVTGSHEQYF
TRBJ2-7	TRBV4-1	CASSQDVGEITYEQYF
TRBJ2-1	TRBV9	CASSAQGLAGVTYNEQFF
TRBJ2-5	TRBV29-1	CSVVTTSGRTQYF
TRBJ2-1	TRBV7-3	CASSLSGGNNEQFF
TRBJ1-1	TRBV3-1	CASRPDGGPDTEAFF
TRBJ2-3	TRBV7-9	CASSLLETRSVDTQYF
TRBJ2-3	TRBV4-2	CASSQEEYSTDTQYF
TRBJ2-3	TRBV15	CATSRDSPSATDTQYF
NA	TRBV2	CVSNVETMTYEQYF
TRBJ1-1	TRBV13	CASSLVGVTEAFF
TRBJ2-3	TRBV29-1	CSVERVTDTQYF
TRBJ2-7	TRBV5-1	CASSLGSGLWNEQYF
TRBJ2-7	TRBV4-3	CASSQDRGLLSEQYF
TRBJ2-1	TRBV7-2	CASSRPSVSYNEQFF
TRBJ2-5	TRBV15	CATSKTGALLETQYF
TRBJ2-2	TRBV4-1	CASSQAQGAWTGERFF